The 14 T cell receptor beta chains in this list originate from one sample, sequenced in a study of blood T cells in healthy people across ages. A sample-barcoded 5' primer and a J-beta primer mix were used in a second PCR of about 6 to 12 cycles. TCRdb analysed the 5' RACE reads with MiXCR anew, one entry per CDR3 protein. The sample records around 1.7 million distinct CDR3 sequences, roughly 27% being singletons. The sample was blood. The origin of the receptors is a woman aged 25 to 39 in good health.

The chain joins TRBV6-6 to TRBJ1-6; TRBD1 aligns across 8 bases. V shed 7 bases, J shed 6 bases, and the junction held 5 bases outside the gene matches. The CDR3 extends over 14 amino acids. The V gene's germline CDR1 is MNHNY and CDR2 SVGAGI (reference sequence). The DNA of the CDR3 is TGTGCCAGCACTGGCGGACAGGGTAATTCACCCCTCCACTTT. Its protein is CASTGGQGNSPLHF.

This clonotype was seen many times. The chain employs TRBV9 and TRBJ2-1, with D uncertain. The CDR3 runs 13 residues. Trimming took 0 bases from V and 4 from J, leaving 5 bases between them. Germline V CDR1 and CDR2: SGDLS, YYNGEE. CDR3 amino acids: CASSVADYNEQFF. As DNA, the CDR3 is TGTGCCAGCAGCGTAGCAGATTACAATGAGCAGTTCTTC.

This clonotype was observed a few times. The rearrangement joins TRBV25-1 to TRBJ2-3; the D is unclear. The CDR3 contains 12 residues. V lost 5 bases to trimming and J lost 2 bases, with 5 bases between them. The germline V gene has CDR1 MGHDK and CDR2 SYGVNS. The CDR3 protein is CASSRATDTQYF. CDR3 nucleotides: TGTGCCAGCAGTCGAGCCACAGATACGCAGTATTTT.

In its sample, this clonotype was seen a few times. The J gene is TRBJ1-1, the V gene TRBV2; maybe TRBD1 (6 bases). Germline values: CDR1 SNHLY, CDR2 FYNNEI. The V and J ends lost 6 bases and 2 bases respectively, with 13 bases between them. This CDR3 is 14 amino acids long. This CDR3 reads CASRPDRINTEAFF. The CDR3 nucleotides read TGTGCCAGCAGACCCGACAGGATAAACACTGAAGCTTTCTTT.

This clonotype was observed once. This sequence joins TRBV9 and TRBJ2-3; 12 bases match TRBD2. This CDR3 spans 18 amino acids. With 0 bases clipped from V and 2 bases from J, the junction kept 7 bases outside the gene matches. Germline lookup yields CDR1 SGDLS and CDR2 YYNGEE. In DNA, the CDR3 is TGTGCCAGCAGCGTAGGATGGCTAGCGGGGGGGTCCACAGATACGCAGTATTTT. It is translated as CASSVGWLAGGSTDTQYF.

The CDR3 DNA is TGTGCCAGCAGCTTAACTCGAGAGAATGAGCAGTTCTTC. Its protein is CASSLTRENEQFF. The rearrangement uses TRBV7-3 and TRBJ2-1, with unresolved D. The germline CDR1 and CDR2 sequences are SGHTA and FQGTGA. The CDR3 covers 13 residues. V lost 0 bases to trimming and J lost 7 bases, with 7 bases between them.

Only a few counts were recorded for this clonotype. The V and J genes are TRBV6-2 or TRBV6-3 and TRBJ2-1, with 8 bases fitting TRBD2. V was pared by 0 bases and J by 3 bases, with 7 bases of the junction left unmatched. Germline V gene sequence: CDR1 MNHEY, CDR2 SVGEGT. The CDR3 contains 17 residues. The CDR3 nucleotides are TGTGCCAGCAGTTACTCCAAAGGAGCGGGAGTCTACAATGAGCAGTTCTTC. Its translation is CASSYSKGAGVYNEQFF.

Only a few counts were recorded for this clonotype. This sequence joins TRBV4-1 and TRBJ1-4; possibly TRBD1 for D (5 bases). The germline V gene encodes CDR1 MGHRA and CDR2 YSYEKL. The CDR3 is made up of 14 amino acids. Trimming removed 4 bases at V and 8 bases at J, with 14 bases between. CDR3 DNA: TGCGCCAGCAGCCGACAGCTGAACGGGGAAAAACTGTTTTTT. Translated, it gives CASSRQLNGEKLFF.

This clonotype was counted a few times. The rearrangement joins TRBV4-3 to TRBJ2-1; 7 bases align to TRBD2. Germline V gene sequence: CDR1 LGHNA, CDR2 YSLEER. The CDR3 has 16 residues. In DNA form, the CDR3 reads TGCTCCATCAGCCAGGTTAGCGGGTACTCCTACAATGAGCAGTTCTTC. This sequence encodes CSISQVSGYSYNEQFF.

This chain joins TRBV5-1 and TRBJ1-6, with D possibly being TRBD1 (5 bases). Per germline, CDR1 SGHRS and CDR2 YFSETQ. This CDR3 spans 15 amino acids. V shed 2 bases and J shed 7 bases, with 13 bases lying between them. The CDR3 sequence: CASSFGHGGNSPLHF. CDR3 DNA sequence: TGCGCCAGCAGCTTTGGACACGGGGGGAATTCACCCCTCCACTTT. The full variable domain, its missing parts supplied by reference TRBV5-1 and TRBJ1-6, is KAGVTQTPRYLIKTRGQQVTLSCSPISGHRSVSWYQQTPGQGLQFLFEYFSETQRNKGNFPGRFSGRQFSNSRSEMNVSTLELGDSALYLCASSFGHGGNSPLHFGNGTRLTVT.

This clonotype was seen ten or more times. The chain uses TRBV5-1 and TRBJ2-7; D call uncertain. Germline V gene data show CDR1 as SGHRS and CDR2 as YFSETQ. The length of the CDR3 is 12 residues. The V gene lost 3 bases and the J gene lost 0 bases, with 4 bases spanning the gap. The CDR3 coding sequence is TGCGCCAGCAGCTACCCCTCCTACGAGCAGTACTTC. Encoded protein: CASSYPSYEQYF.

This rearrangement joins TRBV29-1 to TRBJ2-5; 7 nucleotides agree with TRBD2. The length of the CDR3 is 15 residues. The trim removed 6 bases at V and 5 bases at J, leaving 15 bases unmatched. Germline CDR1 reads SQVTM; CDR2 reads ANQGSEA. The CDR3 nucleotides are TGCAGCGTCTTCCCCCCTGGCGGGGGAAAGGAGACCCAGTACTTC. Translating it yields CSVFPPGGGKETQYF. The full variable domain, in which reference TRBV29-1 and TRBJ2-5 provide the parts outside the CDR3, is SAVISQKPSRDICQRGTSLTIQCQVDSQVTMMFWYRQQPGQSLTLIATANQGSEATYESGFVIDKFPISRPNLTFSTLTVSNMSPEDSSIYLCSVFPPGGGKETQYFGPGTRLLVL.

This clonotype was found many times. The chain carries TRBV20-1 and TRBJ2-5, with D possibly matching TRBD2 (6 bases). V was shortened by 6 bases and J by 4 bases, with 18 bases between the two germline ends. There are 14 residues in the CDR3. In germline, CDR1 is DFQATT, CDR2 SNEGSKA (reference sequence). The DNA for the CDR3 is TGCAGTGCCGGGGGAGGAGGGGACGGAGAGACCCAGTACTTC. Amino acids: CSAGGGGDGETQYF.

This clonotype was counted a few times. The V call is TRBV20-1, the J call TRBJ2-7; a weak D match, TRBD1 (5 bases). Germline CDR1 reads DFQATT; CDR2 reads SNEGSKA (reference sequence). V lost 1 base and J 2 bases, leaving 12 bases between the germline ends. The CDR3 length is 14 residues. The CDR3 spells CSARAASRAYEQYF. CDR3 DNA: TGCAGTGCTAGAGCTGCCAGCAGGGCCTACGAGCAGTACTTC.